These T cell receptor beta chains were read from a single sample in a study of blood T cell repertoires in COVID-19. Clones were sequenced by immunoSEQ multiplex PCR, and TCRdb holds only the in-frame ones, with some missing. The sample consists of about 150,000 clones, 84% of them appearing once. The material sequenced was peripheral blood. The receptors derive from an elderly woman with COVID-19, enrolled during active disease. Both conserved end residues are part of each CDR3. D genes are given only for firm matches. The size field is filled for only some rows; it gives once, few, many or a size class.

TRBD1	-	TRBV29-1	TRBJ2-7	TGCAGCGCCTGGGACAGCTACGAGCAGTACTTC	CSAWDSYEQYF
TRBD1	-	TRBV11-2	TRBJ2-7	TGTGCCAGCAGCTTAGCCCCCGGGACAGGGAATGTGTACTTC	CASSLAPGTGNVYF
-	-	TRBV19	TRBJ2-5	TGTGCCAGTAGTATATCAGGGCGCCAAGAGACCCAGTACTTC	CASSISGRQETQYF
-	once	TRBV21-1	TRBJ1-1	TGTGCCAGCAGCACACGGACAGAAATGAACACTGAAGCTTTCTTT	CASSTRTEMNTEAFF
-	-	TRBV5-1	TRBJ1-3	TGCGCCAGCAGCTTGGCGGGGGGGCAAGGAAACACCATATATTTT	CASSLAGGQGNTIYF
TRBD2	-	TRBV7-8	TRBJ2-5	TGTGCCAGCAGCCTACGACTCAATCCGGGACTAGCGGACCAAGAGACCCAGTACTTC	CASSLRLNPGLADQETQYF
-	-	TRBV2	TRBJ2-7	TGTGCCAGCAGGCGCTCGACTACCAGCTCCTACGAGCAGTACTTC	CASRRSTTSSYEQYF
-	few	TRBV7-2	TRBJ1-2	TGTGCCAGCAGCTTATTCTTAGGACAGAGCTATGGCTACACCTTC	CASSLFLGQSYGYTF
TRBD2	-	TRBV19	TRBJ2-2	TGTGCCAGTAGTATTCAGGCATCCGGGACTAGCGGGAGATGGGGGCCCGGGGAGCTGTTTTTT	CASSIQASGTSGRWGPGELFF
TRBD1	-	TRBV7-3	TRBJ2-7	TGTGCCAGCAGCTCCTCACAGGGGGCGGTCGAGCAGTACTTC	CASSSSQGAVEQYF
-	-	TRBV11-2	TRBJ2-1	TGTGCCAGCAGCTTAGGGTCGAGCGGGTCCTACAATGAGCAGTTCTTC	CASSLGSSGSYNEQFF
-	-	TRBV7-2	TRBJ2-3	TGTGCCAGCAGCGAAACCCGGACAGATACGCAGTATTTT	CASSETRTDTQYF
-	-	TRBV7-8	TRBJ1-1	TGTGCCAGCAGCTTAGGGAGGTTGGGGGGGCGGTACACTGAAGCTTTCTTT	CASSLGRLGGRYTEAFF
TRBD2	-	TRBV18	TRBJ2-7	TGTGCCAGCTCACCTACGAGGGGACTAGCGTCTTCCTACGAGCAGTACTTC	CASSPTRGLASSYEQYF